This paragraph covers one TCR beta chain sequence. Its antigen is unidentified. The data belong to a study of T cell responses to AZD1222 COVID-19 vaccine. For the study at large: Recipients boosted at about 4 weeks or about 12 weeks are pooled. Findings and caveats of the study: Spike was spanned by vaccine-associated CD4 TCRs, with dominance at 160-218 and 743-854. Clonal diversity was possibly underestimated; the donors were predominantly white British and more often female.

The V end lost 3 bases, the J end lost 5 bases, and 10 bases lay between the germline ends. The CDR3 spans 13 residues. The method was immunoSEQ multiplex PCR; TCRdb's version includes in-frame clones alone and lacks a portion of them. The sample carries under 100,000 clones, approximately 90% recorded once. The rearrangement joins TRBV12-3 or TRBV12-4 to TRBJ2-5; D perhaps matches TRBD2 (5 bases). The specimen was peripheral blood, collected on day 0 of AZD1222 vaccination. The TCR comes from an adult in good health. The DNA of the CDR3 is TGTGCCAGCAGTTTCGGGGTTCGGGAGACCCAGTACTTC. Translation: CASSFGVRETQYF.